The 5 T cell receptor beta chains below were found in one sample sequenced in a study of T cell responses to AZD1222 COVID-19 vaccine. Clones were sequenced by immunoSEQ multiplex PCR, and TCRdb holds only the in-frame ones, with some missing. This table has over 150,000 clones, 92% appearing once. Material: peripheral blood, obtained on day 0 of AZD1222 vaccination. The receptor source for this set is an adult in good health.

This clone was recorded a few times. This rearrangement joins TRBV6-5 to TRBJ2-3, with D tentatively TRBD1 (5 bases). Deletions cut 5 bases from V and 0 bases from J, with 12 bases between. The germline CDR1 and CDR2 sequences are MNHEY and SVGAGI. The CDR3 runs to 15 residues. The CDR3 DNA is TGTGCCAGCAGTATCCCGACAGCGAGCACAGATACGCAGTATTTT. It specifies CASSIPTASTDTQYF.

This clone has just one count. The chain links TRBV3-1 (or the pseudogene TRBV3-2) to TRBJ2-5; 12 bases match TRBD2. Germline V gene sequence: CDR1 LGHDT, CDR2 YNNKEL (reference sequence). The CDR3 length is 16 residues. Losses at the gene ends were 2 bases for V and 9 bases for J; bases not matched to a gene: 10. The CDR3 loop is CASSQPGLAGTMAQYF. The CDR3 nucleotides are TGTGCCAGCAGCCAACCGGGACTAGCGGGTACCATGGCCCAGTACTTC.

The chain uses TRBV7-3 and TRBJ2-2; 13 bases are a match to TRBD2. V shed 5 bases, J shed 5 bases, and the junction held 5 bases outside the gene matches. Germline assignment: CDR1 SGHTA and CDR2 FQGTGA. The CDR3 consists of 16 residues. The CDR3 loop reads CASSPGTSGKTGELFF. The CDR3, as DNA: TGTGCCAGCAGCCCAGGGACTAGCGGGAAGACCGGGGAGCTGTTTTTT.

This chain's CDR3 is CASSKGQTLSTDTQYF. In DNA, the CDR3 is TGTGCCAGCAGCAAAGGACAGACCCTTAGCACAGATACGCAGTATTTT. This rearrangement joins TRBV3-1 (or the pseudogene TRBV3-2) to TRBJ2-3; D possibly corresponds to TRBD1 (6 bases). This CDR3 region has 16 residues. Trimming shortened V by 5 bases and J by 0 bases, and 15 bases separated the two germline ends. CDR1 LGHDT and CDR2 YNNKEL come from the germline V gene (reference sequence).

The chain couples TRBV11-2 to TRBJ1-5; D is undetermined. The V end lost 0 bases, the J end lost 11 bases, and 11 bases lay between the germline ends. Per the germline V gene, CDR1 is SGHAT and CDR2 is FQNNGV. The CDR3 is made up of 13 amino acids. The CDR3 here is CASSLEVRAAQHF. The DNA for the CDR3 is TGTGCCAGCAGCTTAGAGGTTCGGGCAGCCCAGCATTTT.